This T cell receptor (beta chain) was identified in a study of blood T cell repertoires in COVID-19. Overall study: Sources were T cells, B-cell-depleted T cells, or PBMCs; the material itself was cDNA or gDNA.

The table came from immunoSEQ multiplex PCR; TCRdb's copy has only in-frame clones and leaves some out. The table includes 500,000 or so clones, around 90% detected once. The CDR3 is made up of 14 amino acids. Germline assignment: CDR1 SNHLY and CDR2 FYNNEI. Trimming took 6 bases from V and 3 from J, leaving 13 bases between them. The sequence was collected from a woman younger than 30 who had recovered from COVID-19. This chain links TRBV2 with TRBJ2-3; maybe TRBD2 (6 bases). Sequencing was done on a sample of PBMCs or T cells enriched from blood (not recorded which). The CDR3 is CASREGGGTDTQYF. CDR3 bases: TGTGCCAGCAGGGAGGGAGGAGGGACAGATACGCAGTATTTT.